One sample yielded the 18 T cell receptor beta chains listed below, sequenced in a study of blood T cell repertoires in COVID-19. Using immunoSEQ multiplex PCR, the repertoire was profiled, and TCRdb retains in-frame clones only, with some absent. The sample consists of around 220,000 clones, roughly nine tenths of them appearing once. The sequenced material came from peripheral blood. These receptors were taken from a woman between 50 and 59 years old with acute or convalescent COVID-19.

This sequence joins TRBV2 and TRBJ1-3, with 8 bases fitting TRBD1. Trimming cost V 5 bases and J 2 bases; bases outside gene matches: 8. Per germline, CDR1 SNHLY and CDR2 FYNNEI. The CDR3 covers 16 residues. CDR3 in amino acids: CASSSQQTGAGNTIYF. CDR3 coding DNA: TGTGCCAGCAGTTCTCAACAGACAGGGGCTGGAAACACCATATATTTT.

CDR3 region: CASSLSGGWVLDTEAFF. The DNA for the CDR3 is TGTGCCAGCAGCTTATCCGGGGGGTGGGTGTTGGACACTGAAGCTTTCTTT. This chain uses TRBV7-8 with TRBJ1-1; tentative D call: TRBD1 (5 bases). The CDR3 consists of 17 residues. Trimming pared 2 bases from V and 3 bases from J, leaving 19 bases between. CDR1 and CDR2 (germline): SGHVS, FQNEAQ.

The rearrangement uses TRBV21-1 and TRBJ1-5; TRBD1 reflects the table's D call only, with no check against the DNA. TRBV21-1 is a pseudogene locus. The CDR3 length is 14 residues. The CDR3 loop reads CASSKDEGGAAQHF. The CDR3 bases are TGTGCCAGCAGCAAAGACGAAGGGGGCGCGGCCCAGCATTTT.

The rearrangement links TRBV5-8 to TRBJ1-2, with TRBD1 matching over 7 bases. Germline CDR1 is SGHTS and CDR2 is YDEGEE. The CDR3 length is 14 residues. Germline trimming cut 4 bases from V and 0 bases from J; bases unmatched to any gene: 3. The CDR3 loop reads CASSDGQANYGYTF. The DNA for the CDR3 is TGTGCCAGCAGCGACGGACAGGCTAACTATGGCTACACCTTC.

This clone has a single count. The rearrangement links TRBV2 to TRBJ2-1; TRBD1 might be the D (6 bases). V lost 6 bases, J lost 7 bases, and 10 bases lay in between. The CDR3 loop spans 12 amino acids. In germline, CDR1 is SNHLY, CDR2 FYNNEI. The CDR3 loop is CASRRDRNEQFF. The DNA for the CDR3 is TGTGCCAGCAGGCGCGACAGGAATGAGCAGTTCTTC.

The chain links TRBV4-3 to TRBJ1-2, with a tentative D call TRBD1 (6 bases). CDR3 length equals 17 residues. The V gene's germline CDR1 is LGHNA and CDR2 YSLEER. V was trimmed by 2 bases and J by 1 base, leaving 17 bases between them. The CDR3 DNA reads TGCGCCAGCAGCCAAAATCCCCCGGGGGGCCTTAACTATGGCTACACCTTC. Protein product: CASSQNPPGGLNYGYTF.

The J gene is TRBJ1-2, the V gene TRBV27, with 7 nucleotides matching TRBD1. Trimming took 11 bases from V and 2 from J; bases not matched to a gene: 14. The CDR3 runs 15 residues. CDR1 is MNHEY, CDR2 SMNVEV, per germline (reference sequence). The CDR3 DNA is TGTGCCGCGAGACCCGCGGGACAGAAGAACTATGGCTACACCTTC. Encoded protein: CAARPAGQKNYGYTF.

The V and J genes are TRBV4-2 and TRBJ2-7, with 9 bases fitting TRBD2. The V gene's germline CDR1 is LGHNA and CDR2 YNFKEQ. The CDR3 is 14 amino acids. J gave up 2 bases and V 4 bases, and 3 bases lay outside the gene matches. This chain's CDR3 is CASSLPSGTYEQYF. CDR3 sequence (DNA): TGTGCCAGCAGCCTCCCTAGCGGGACCTACGAGCAGTACTTC.

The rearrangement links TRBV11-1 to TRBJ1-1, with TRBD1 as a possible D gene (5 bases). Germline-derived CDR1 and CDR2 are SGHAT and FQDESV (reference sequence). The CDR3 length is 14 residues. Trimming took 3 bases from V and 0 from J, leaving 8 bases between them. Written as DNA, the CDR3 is TGTGCCAGCAGCTTGACAGCCGTGAACACTGAAGCTTTCTTT. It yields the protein CASSLTAVNTEAFF.

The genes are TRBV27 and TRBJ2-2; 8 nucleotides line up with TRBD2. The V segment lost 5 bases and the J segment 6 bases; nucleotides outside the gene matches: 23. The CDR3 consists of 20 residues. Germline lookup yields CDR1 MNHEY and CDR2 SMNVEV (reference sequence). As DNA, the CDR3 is TGTGCCAGCAGTCTACATAGACCCATGCCCCTAGCGGGCTCATCCGGGGAGCTGTTTTTT. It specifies CASSLHRPMPLAGSSGELFF.

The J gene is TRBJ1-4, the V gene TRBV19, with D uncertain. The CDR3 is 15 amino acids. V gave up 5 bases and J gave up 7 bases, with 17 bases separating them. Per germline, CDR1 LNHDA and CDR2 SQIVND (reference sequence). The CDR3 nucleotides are TGTGCCAGTAGTGTGCGGCGGGAGCCCATTGAAAAACTGTTTTTT. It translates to CASSVRREPIEKLFF.

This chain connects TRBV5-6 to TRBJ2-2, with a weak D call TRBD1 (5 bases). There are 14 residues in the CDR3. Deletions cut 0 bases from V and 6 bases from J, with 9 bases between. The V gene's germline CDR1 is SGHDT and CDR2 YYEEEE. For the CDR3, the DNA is TGTGCCAGCAGCTTGGCCCCAGGGTCCGGGGAGCTGTTTTTT. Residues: CASSLAPGSGELFF.

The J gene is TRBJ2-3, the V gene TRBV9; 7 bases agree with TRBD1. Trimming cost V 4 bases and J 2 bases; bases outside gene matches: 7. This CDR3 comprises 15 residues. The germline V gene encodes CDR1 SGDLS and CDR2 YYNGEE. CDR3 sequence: CASSRDGTDTDTQYF. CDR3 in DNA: TGTGCCAGCAGCCGAGATGGGACAGACACAGATACGCAGTATTTT.

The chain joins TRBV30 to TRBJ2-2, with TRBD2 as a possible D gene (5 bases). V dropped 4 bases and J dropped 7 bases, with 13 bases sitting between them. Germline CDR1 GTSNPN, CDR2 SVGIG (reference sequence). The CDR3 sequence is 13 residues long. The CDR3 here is CAWTPAVIGELFF. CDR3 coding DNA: TGTGCCTGGACCCCAGCGGTAATCGGGGAGCTGTTTTTT.

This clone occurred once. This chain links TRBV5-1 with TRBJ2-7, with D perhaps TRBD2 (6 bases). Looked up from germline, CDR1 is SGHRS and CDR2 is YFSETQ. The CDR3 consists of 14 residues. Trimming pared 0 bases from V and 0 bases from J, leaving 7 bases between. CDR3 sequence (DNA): TGCGCCAGCAGCTTGGGGGACTTCTCCTACGAGCAGTACTTC. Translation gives CASSLGDFSYEQYF.

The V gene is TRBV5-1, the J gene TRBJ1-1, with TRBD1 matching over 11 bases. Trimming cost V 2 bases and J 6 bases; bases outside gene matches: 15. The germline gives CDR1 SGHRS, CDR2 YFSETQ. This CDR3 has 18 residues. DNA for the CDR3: TGCGCCAGCAGCTTCGGATCGCGGACAGGGGGCGCGGTCGCTGAAGCTTTCTTT. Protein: CASSFGSRTGGAVAEAFF.

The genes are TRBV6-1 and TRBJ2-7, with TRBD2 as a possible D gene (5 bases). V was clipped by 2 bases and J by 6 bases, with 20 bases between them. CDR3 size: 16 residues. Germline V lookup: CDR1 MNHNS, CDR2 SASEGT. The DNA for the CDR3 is TGTGCCAGCAGTGAATGGAGAACCCGCTCCCGGGGCGAGCAGTACTTC. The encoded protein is CASSEWRTRSRGEQYF.

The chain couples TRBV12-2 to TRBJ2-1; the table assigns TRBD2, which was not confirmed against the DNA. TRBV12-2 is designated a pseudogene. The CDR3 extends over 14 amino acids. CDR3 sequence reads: CASRWRKRANEQFF. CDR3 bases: TGTGCAAGTCGCTGGAGGAAGCGGGCCAATGAGCAGTTCTTC.